These T cell receptor beta chains were read from a single sample in a study of T cell responses to AZD1222 COVID-19 vaccine. The repertoire was sequenced with immunoSEQ multiplex PCR; TCRdb's copy has only in-frame clones and lacks some. Among about 200,000 clones listed, 85% to 95% were seen once. This specimen was peripheral blood, taken on day 0 of AZD1222 vaccination. The source is an adult in good health. Each CDR3 is given with its conserved first and last residue. The D gene is left open where the match is weak. The size entry is marked missing in some rows and otherwise reads once, few, many or a size class.

d_call j_call v_call clone_size cdr3_aa cdr3_nt
. TRBJ2-1 TRBV7-6 once CASSLGLGQDNNEQFF TGTGCCAGCAGCTTAGGTTTAGGACAAGACAACAATGAGCAGTTCTTC
TRBD1 TRBJ1-4 TRBV18 . CASSPPGQGREKLFF TGTGCCAGCTCACCACCGGGACAGGGACGGGAAAAACTGTTTTTT
. TRBJ2-7 TRBV5-1 . CASSLDGTGIYEQYF TGCGCCAGCAGCTTGGACGGAACCGGTATTTACGAGCAGTACTTC
. TRBJ2-3 TRBV7-9 . CASSLLYGAGPDTQYF TGTGCCAGCAGCCTACTGTATGGGGCAGGGCCAGATACGCAGTATTTT
. TRBJ1-1 TRBV6-2/TRBV6-3 few CASSLSMDTTEAFF TGTGCCAGCAGTTTAAGTATGGACACCACTGAAGCTTTCTTT
TRBD1 TRBJ1-1 TRBV9 . CASSGDRGLNTEAFF TGTGCCAGCAGCGGAGACAGGGGTCTGAACACTGAAGCTTTCTTT
. TRBJ1-3 TRBV19 . CASSIYGNTIYF TGTGCCAGTAGTATATATGGAAACACCATATATTTT
. TRBJ1-2 TRBV2 . CASSEMGGYTF TGTGCCAGCAGTGAAATGGGTGGCTACACCTTC
TRBD1 TRBJ1-1 TRBV27 . CATNVQGAKTEAFF TGTGCCACCAACGTACAGGGGGCGAAGACTGAAGCTTTCTTT
. TRBJ1-5 TRBV5-1 . CASSWGENQPQHF TGCGCCAGCAGCTGGGGGGAGAATCAGCCCCAGCATTTT
. TRBJ2-1 TRBV24-1 . CATSRARSNEQFF TGTGCCACCTCCAGAGCCAGGAGCAATGAGCAGTTCTTC
. TRBJ2-1 TRBV2 once CASNRESSYNEQFF TGTGCCAGCAACCGGGAGAGCTCCTACAATGAGCAGTTCTTC
. TRBJ2-7 TRBV5-5 . CASSLATGFDSYEQYF TGTGCCAGCAGCTTGGCCACTGGGTTCGACTCCTACGAGCAGTACTTC
TRBD1 TRBJ2-2 TRBV7-3 . CASSLGPAGTGGNTGELFF TGTGCCAGCAGCTTAGGACCGGCGGGGACAGGGGGGAACACCGGGGAGCTGTTTTTT
. TRBJ2-1 TRBV19 . CASSSEGLSYNEQFF TGTGCCAGTAGTTCCGAGGGGCTCAGCTACAATGAGCAGTTCTTC
. TRBJ2-2 TRBV3-1/TRBV3-2 . CASSQDPATRGELFF TGTGCCAGCAGCCAAGATCCGGCAACCAGAGGGGAGCTGTTTTTT
TRBD2 TRBJ2-5 TRBV18 . CATQGGIQETQYF TGTGCCACTCAGGGAGGGATTCAAGAGACCCAGTACTTC
. TRBJ1-3 TRBV18 . CASSPPTVYSGNTIYF TGTGCCAGCTCACCTCCGACAGTCTACTCTGGAAACACCATATATTTT
. TRBJ1-5 TRBV9 . CASSERGGSRQPQHF TGTGCCAGCAGCGAGCGTGGGGGTTCGAGACAGCCCCAGCATTTT
. TRBJ2-2 TRBV3-1/TRBV3-2 . CASSQTHSGELFF TGTGCCAGCAGCCAGACTCACAGCGGGGAGCTGTTTTTT
TRBD2 TRBJ2-1 TRBV6-2/TRBV6-3 . CASSRLAGRYGEQFF TGTGCCAGCAGCCGTCTAGCGGGTCGGTACGGTGAGCAGTTCTTC
. TRBJ2-1 TRBV10-3 . CAISEDSYNEQFF TGTGCCATCAGTGAAGACAGTTACAATGAGCAGTTCTTC
TRBD2 TRBJ2-3 TRBV5-1 . CASSGGGGTTSTDTQYF TGCGCCAGCTCGGGCGGGGGAGGAACCACTAGCACAGATACGCAGTATTTT
. TRBJ1-4 TRBV12-3/TRBV12-4 . CASSIGTNEKLFF TGTGCCAGCAGTATCGGGACTAATGAAAAACTGTTTTTT
. TRBJ2-2 TRBV27 . CASSFSVRGNTGELFF TGTGCCAGCAGTTTCTCAGTGCGGGGAAACACCGGGGAGCTGTTTTTT
. TRBJ1-6 TRBV20-1 few CSASGGTISPLHF TGCAGTGCTAGTGGGGGTACGATTTCACCCCTCCACTTT